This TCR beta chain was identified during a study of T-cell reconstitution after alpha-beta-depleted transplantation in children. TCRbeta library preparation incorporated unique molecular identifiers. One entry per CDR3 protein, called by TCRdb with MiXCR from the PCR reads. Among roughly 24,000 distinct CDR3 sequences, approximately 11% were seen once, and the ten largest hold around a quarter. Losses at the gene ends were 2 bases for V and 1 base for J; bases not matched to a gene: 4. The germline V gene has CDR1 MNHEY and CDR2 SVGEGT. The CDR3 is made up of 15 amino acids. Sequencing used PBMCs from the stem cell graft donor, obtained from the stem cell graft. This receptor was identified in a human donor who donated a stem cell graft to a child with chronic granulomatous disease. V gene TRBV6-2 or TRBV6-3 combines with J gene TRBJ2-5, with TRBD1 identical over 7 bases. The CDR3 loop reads CASSYDRALQETQYF. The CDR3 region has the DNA TGTGCCAGCAGTTACGACAGGGCACTCCAAGAGACCCAGTACTTC.